The present TCR beta chain was sequenced within a study of blood T cell repertoires in COVID-19. Germline V gene sequence: CDR1 SQVTM, CDR2 ANQGSEA. The CDR3 runs 13 residues. Unmatched junction bases numbered 7, after V lost 6 bases and J lost 6 bases. In the study's own analysis: It was from reference gene primer amplification that nucleated cell counts were estimated. Assay: immunoSEQ multiplex PCR; the TCRdb copy retains only in-frame clones and omits some. From that table come the V and J calls and clone size; the DNA was used to work out D and trimming. The profile shows 95,000 to 120,000 clones, more than 80% of them singletons.

The sequence was collected from a woman aged 35 to 49 with acute or convalescent COVID-19. The V gene is TRBV29-1, the J gene TRBJ2-3, with TRBD1 identical over 9 bases. The sequencing sample was made of peripheral blood. The CDR3 is CSVRRDRDDTQYF. DNA for the CDR3: TGCAGCGTGCGCCGGGACAGGGACGATACGCAGTATTTT.